One and the same sample provided the 17 T cell receptor beta chains below, sequenced in a study of T cells in lung cancer brain metastases. Produced via immunoSEQ multiplex PCR; TCRdb's table is partial and in-frame only. The repertoire consists of about 7,000 clones, with just over 85% occurring once and the leading ten covering roughly 4.9%. The sample consisted of tumor tissue from the primary lung tumor. These receptors originate from a man aged 45-60 years with non-small cell lung cancer.

V and J are TRBV2 and TRBJ2-7; unclear D gene. This CDR3 region has 13 residues. Between the trimmed V and J ends, which lost 4 bases and 2 bases, there was a span of 9 bases. Germline CDR1 reads SNHLY; CDR2 reads FYNNEI. CDR3 in amino acids: CASSVKSTYEQYF. CDR3 nucleotide sequence: TGTGCCAGCAGTGTTAAGTCAACCTACGAGCAGTACTTC.

The chain uses TRBV7-9 and TRBJ1-1; no definite D call. The V gene lost 4 bases and the J gene lost 6 bases, with 15 bases spanning the gap. In germline, CDR1 is SEHNR, CDR2 FQNEAQ (reference sequence). This CDR3 has 14 residues. The CDR3 bases are TGTGCCAGCAGCTCAGGAGCTACAGCCTCTGAAGCTTTCTTT. Its protein is CASSSGATASEAFF.

The chain is built from TRBV7-9 and TRBJ1-1; D gene uncertain. The germline gives CDR1 SEHNR, CDR2 FQNEAQ (reference sequence). The CDR3 is made up of 14 amino acids. V lost 1 base and J lost 1, with 7 bases in between. This CDR3 reads CASSLEMANTEAFF. The CDR3 DNA follows: TGTGCCAGCAGCTTAGAAATGGCGAACACTGAAGCTTTCTTT.

The chain links TRBV14 to TRBJ1-2; D is unclear. The CDR3 consists of 14 residues. Germline V gene sequence: CDR1 SGHDN, CDR2 FVKESK. V gave up 4 bases and J gave up 1 base, with 10 bases separating them. CDR3 nucleotide sequence: TGTGCCAGCAGCCCCTTTAACCGTAACTATGGCTACACCTTC. Amino acids: CASSPFNRNYGYTF.

Written as DNA, the CDR3 is TGTGCCAGCTCACCACGGCTAGCGGGGGGCCCTAGCACAGATACGCAGTATTTT. Its protein product is CASSPRLAGGPSTDTQYF. This chain connects TRBV18 to TRBJ2-3; 11 nucleotides align to TRBD2. This CDR3 comprises 18 residues. CDR1 and CDR2 from the germline V gene are KGHSH and LQKENI. V shed 1 base, J shed 0 bases, and the junction held 6 bases outside the gene matches.

The chain joins TRBV5-4 to TRBJ2-3, with D hard to call. This CDR3 is built from 14 residues. Per germline, CDR1 SGHNT and CDR2 YYREEE (reference sequence). V gave up 5 bases and J gave up 6 bases, with 16 bases separating them. The CDR3 nucleotides read TGTGCCAGCAGACCTCGGGCCCAATCGGATACGCAGTATTTT. Encoded protein: CASRPRAQSDTQYF.

This clone was observed a handful of times. CDR3 in DNA: TGTGCCAGCAGCTTAGGAGGCAGTGAAAACACCATATATTTT. It is translated as CASSLGGSENTIYF. The rearrangement links TRBV7-9 to TRBJ1-3; no clear D. The CDR3 has 14 residues. Germline assignment: CDR1 SEHNR and CDR2 FQNEAQ (reference sequence). The V and J ends lost 1 base and 6 bases respectively, with 10 bases between them. The variable domain in full, completed from reference TRBV7-9 and TRBJ1-3, reads DTGVSQNPRHKITKRGQNVTFRCDPISEHNRLYWYRQTLGQGPEFLTYFQNEAQLEKSRLLSDRFSAERPKGSFSTLEIQRTEQGDSAMYLCASSLGGSENTIYFGEGSWLTVV.

The V gene is TRBV9, the J gene TRBJ2-3; maybe TRBD1 (5 bases). V lost 0 bases to trimming and J lost 2 bases, with 19 bases between them. This CDR3 is 18 amino acids long. In germline, CDR1 is SGDLS, CDR2 YYNGEE. The CDR3 DNA reads TGTGCCAGCAGCGTAGGGGATTCAACAGGAACTAACACAGATACGCAGTATTTT. This codes for CASSVGDSTGTNTDTQYF.

The chain is built from TRBV11-3 and TRBJ2-3; 10 positions match TRBD2. Unmatched junction bases numbered 3, after V lost 5 bases and J lost 1 base. The CDR3 runs to 15 residues. Looked up from germline, CDR1 is SGHNT and CDR2 is YENEEA. CDR3 bases: TGTGCCAGCAGCACGAGCGGGGGGGGCACAGATACGCAGTATTTT. Translated, it gives CASSTSGGGTDTQYF.

The genes are TRBV5-4 and TRBJ2-1, with TRBD2 identical over 8 bases. CDR1 is SGHNT, CDR2 YYREEE, per germline (reference sequence). J gave up 4 bases and V 0 bases, and 3 bases lay outside the gene matches. The CDR3 has 15 amino acids. The DNA for the CDR3 is TGTGCCAGCAGCTTGGAACTAGCGGATTACAATGAGCAGTTCTTC. Translating gives CASSLELADYNEQFF. Full variable domain (rest looked up from reference TRBV5-4 and TRBJ2-1): ETGVTQSPTHLIKTRGQQVTLRCSSQSGHNTVSWYQQALGQGPQFIFQYYREEENGRGNFPPRFSGLQFPNYSSELNVNALELDDSALYLCASSLELADYNEQFFGPGTRLTVL.

The chain recombines TRBV20-1 with TRBJ2-7; no reliable D call. From germline, CDR1 is DFQATT and CDR2 SNEGSKA (reference sequence). Deletions cut 6 bases from V and 0 bases from J, with 6 bases between. The CDR3 totals 11 residues. CDR3 protein: CSAESSYEQYF. CDR3 nucleotide sequence: TGCAGTGCGGAGAGCTCCTACGAGCAGTACTTC.

The chain's CDR3 is CAWWDERWDSPLHF. CDR3 bases: TGTGCCTGGTGGGACGAGAGATGGGATTCACCCCTCCACTTT. The chain links TRBV30 to TRBJ1-6; tentative D call: TRBD1 (5 bases). Germline V lookup: CDR1 GTSNPN, CDR2 SVGIG (reference sequence). The CDR3 consists of 14 residues. Trimming removed 5 bases at V and 8 bases at J, with 16 bases between.

This clone was counted only a few times. The chain is built from TRBV5-1 and TRBJ2-2; D is possibly TRBD1 or TRBD2 (5 bases each). The CDR3 length is 15 residues. The germline V gene encodes CDR1 SGHRS and CDR2 YFSETQ. Trimming left V 0 bases short and J 1 base short, with 7 bases between. The CDR3 protein is CASSLVRGNTGELFF. The CDR3 nucleotides read TGCGCCAGCAGCTTGGTGAGGGGGAACACCGGGGAGCTGTTTTTT.

The chain links TRBV30 to TRBJ2-5; 8 bases align to TRBD1. TRBJ2-7 explains the end of the DNA better; the J call may be wrong. CDR1 and CDR2 (germline): GTSNPN, SVGIG (reference sequence). The CDR3 runs to 15 residues. For the CDR3, the DNA is TGTGCCTGGAGTGCAGGGACAGGATTTTCCTACGAGCAGTACTTC. Translated, it gives CAWSAGTGFSYEQYF.

This clone appeared once. The chain employs TRBV19 and TRBJ2-7, with D hard to call. The CDR3 is made up of 11 amino acids. V dropped 6 bases and J dropped 3 bases, with 6 bases sitting between them. CDR1 is LNHDA, CDR2 SQIVND, per germline (reference sequence). CDR3 DNA sequence: TGTGCCAGTAGGGGGTTCTACGAGCAGTACTTC. Translation: CASRGFYEQYF.

V usage is TRBV9 and J usage is TRBJ1-5, with D hard to call. V was cut by 0 bases and J by 5 bases, with 6 bases left in between. The CDR3 is 13 amino acids. Germline V gene lookup returns CDR1 SGDLS and CDR2 YYNGEE. The CDR3 spells CASSVDSHQPQHF. CDR3 coding DNA: TGTGCCAGCAGCGTAGACAGCCATCAGCCCCAGCATTTT.

The chain couples TRBV27 to TRBJ2-7; TRBD1 might be the D (6 bases). The V end was cut by 7 bases, the J end by 6 bases, with 19 bases between. CDR3 length equals 14 residues. Looked up from germline, CDR1 is MNHEY and CDR2 is SMNVEV (reference sequence). CDR3 DNA sequence: TGTGCCAGCACAAGCGGCAGGGGTGGGGTCGAGCAGTACTTC. Translated, it gives CASTSGRGGVEQYF.